Listed here are 27 T cell receptor beta chains from one sample, sequenced in a study of T cell responses to AZD1222 COVID-19 vaccine (dated by TCRdb to the early 2020s). The library was built by means of the immunoSEQ multiplex PCR assay. TCRdb holds this immuneACCESS table with in-frame rearrangements only. Some clones are missing; in checked studies, unresolved V genes explain under half, and the rest has no known cause. For this sample there are 150,000 to 250,000 clones; about 94% appear just once. The ten largest clones capture 0.95% to 1.1% of the sample. This specimen's time point label, per the study, means: about 28 days (+/-7) after the second vaccine dose. This material consisted of peripheral blood, taken 28 days after the second AZD1222 dose. These receptors were collected from an adult who received the AZD1222 COVID-19 vaccine.

This rearrangement joins TRBV10-3 to TRBJ1-4; D is unclear. The CDR3 extends over 11 amino acids. V lost 5 bases and J 3 bases, leaving 1 base between the germline ends. CDR1 ENHRY and CDR2 SYGVKD come from the germline V gene. Here the CDR3 DNA reads TGTGCCATCAGTTCTAATGAAAAACTGTTTTTT. Amino acid sequence: CAISSNEKLFF.

The chain couples TRBV12-5 to TRBJ2-1, with TRBD2 matching over 15 bases. Per germline, CDR1 LGHNT and CDR2 FRNRAP. CDR3 length equals 16 residues. J was trimmed by 7 bases and V by 5 bases; bases with no gene match: 6. As DNA, the CDR3 is TGTGCTAGTGGTCCAGGGACTAGCGGGGGGTATAATGAGCAGTTCTTC. Encoded protein: CASGPGTSGGYNEQFF.

This chain links TRBV6-5 with TRBJ2-7; no clear D gene. CDR3 length: 12 amino acids. Germline V gene sequence: CDR1 MNHEY, CDR2 SVGAGI. Between the trimmed V and J ends, which lost 7 bases and 6 bases, there was a span of 13 bases. CDR3 in DNA: TGTGCCAGCACCAACCCTGGGCGCGAGCAGTACTTC. This codes for CASTNPGREQYF.

V usage is TRBV4-1 and J usage is TRBJ2-7, with 8 bases lining up with TRBD1. The J segment lost 2 bases and the V segment lost 6 bases, leaving 12 bases of the junction unmatched. Looked up from germline, CDR1 is MGHRA and CDR2 is YSYEKL. The CDR3 spans 16 residues. CDR3 DNA: TGCGCCAGCAGAGCTACCATGGACAGGGACCCCTACGAGCAGTACTTC. It specifies CASRATMDRDPYEQYF.

A remark on this clone: An end of the junction differs from the germline gene, which may be a read error. The chain couples TRBV5-1 to TRBJ2-2; D not certain. Germline-derived CDR1 and CDR2 are SGHRS and YFSETQ. The CDR3 runs to 14 residues. CDR3 sequence reads: CASSDESKTGELFF. CDR3 in DNA: TGCGCCAGCAGCGACGAATCGAAAACCGGGGAGCTGTTTTTT.

The genes are TRBV19 and TRBJ1-4; D uncertain. From germline, CDR1 is LNHDA and CDR2 SQIVND (reference sequence). The V end was cut by 4 bases, the J end by 0 bases, with 6 bases between. This CDR3 is 14 amino acids long. CDR3: CASSNRATNEKLFF. DNA for the CDR3: TGTGCCAGTAGTAACAGAGCAACTAATGAAAAACTGTTTTTT. Supplemented by reference TRBV19 and TRBJ1-4, the full variable domain reads DGGITQSPKYLFRKEGQNVTLSCEQNLNHDAMYWYRQDPGQGLRLIYYSQIVNDFQKGDIAEGYSVSREKKESFPLTVTSAQKNPTAFYLCASSNRATNEKLFFGSGTQLSVL.

The sample holds a few counts of this clone. The rearrangement links TRBV14 to TRBJ1-1, with D possibly TRBD1 on 6 matching bases. Germline values: CDR1 SGHDN, CDR2 FVKESK. The CDR3 runs to 15 residues. Trimming took 3 bases from V and 4 from J, leaving 15 bases between them. The CDR3, as DNA: TGTGCCAGCAGCCACCTCGGGGGCGCGTTCACTGAAGCTTTCTTT. This codes for CASSHLGGAFTEAFF.

V and J are TRBV5-1 and TRBJ2-2; 12 nucleotides align to TRBD1. The J segment lost 4 bases and the V segment lost 5 bases, leaving 24 bases of the junction unmatched. This CDR3 has 22 amino acids. The germline gives CDR1 SGHRS, CDR2 YFSETQ. CDR3 nucleotide sequence: TGCGCCAGCAGACTTGAGTATGGGATGGGGGACAGGGGGCTTGAAGGCACCGGGGAGCTGTTTTTT. Translated: CASRLEYGMGDRGLEGTGELFF.

The chain couples TRBV7-2 to TRBJ2-2, with 12 bases aligning to TRBD1. V trimming: 3 bases; J trimming: 7 bases; junction bases outside the gene matches: 9. The CDR3 extends over 17 amino acids. The germline gives CDR1 SGHTA, CDR2 FQGNSA. Here the CDR3 reads CASSFMGQGAMSGELFF. The CDR3 DNA follows: TGTGCCAGCAGCTTCATGGGACAGGGGGCGATGAGCGGGGAGCTGTTTTTT.

V gene TRBV11-2 combines with J gene TRBJ2-3, with 8 bases aligning to TRBD1. After removal of 8 bases from V and 4 bases from J, the junction contained 11 bases not matched to a gene. Germline-derived CDR1 and CDR2 are SGHAT and FQNNGV. This CDR3 has 15 residues. The CDR3 coding sequence is TGTGCCAGCGCGTTCGACAGGGGAAACCCAGATACGCAGTATTTT. Translation: CASAFDRGNPDTQYF. Full variable domain (outside the CDR3, taken from reference TRBV11-2 and TRBJ2-3): EAGVAQSPRYKIIEKRQSVAFWCNPISGHATLYWYQQILGQGPKLLIQFQNNGVVDDSQLPKDRFSAERLKGVDSTLKIQPAKLEDSAVYLCASAFDRGNPDTQYFGPGTRLTVL.

The V and J genes are TRBV12-5 and TRBJ1-2; D ambiguous. V was pared by 2 bases and J by 5 bases, with 12 bases between. Germline lookup yields CDR1 LGHNT and CDR2 FRNRAP. CDR3 size: 14 residues. The CDR3 loop reads CASGLTAVEYGYTF. For the CDR3, the DNA is TGTGCTAGTGGTTTGACGGCCGTTGAGTATGGCTACACCTTC.

This sequence joins TRBV6-4 and TRBJ2-7; weak D call: TRBD2 (5 bases). Germline CDR1 is MRHNA and CDR2 is SNTAGT. This CDR3 region has 12 residues. V was cut by 6 bases and J by 4 bases, with 10 bases left in between. As DNA, the CDR3 is TGTGCCAGCAGCTTGCGGGTGTACGAGCAGTACTTC. It codes for CASSLRVYEQYF.

The chain employs TRBV6-5 and TRBJ1-2; maybe TRBD1 (5 bases). Germline loops: CDR1 MNHEY, CDR2 SVGAGI. The CDR3 covers 15 residues. The V and J ends lost 6 bases and 3 bases respectively, with 17 bases between them. The CDR3 spells CASRSLARGDYGYTF. CDR3 coding DNA: TGTGCCAGCAGATCCCTGGCGAGGGGTGACTATGGCTACACCTTC.

This rearrangement joins TRBV6-2 or TRBV6-3 to TRBJ2-7; 8 positions match TRBD2. This CDR3 is 17 amino acids long. CDR1 is MNHEY and CDR2 is SVGEGT in the germline V gene. Unmatched junction bases numbered 12, after V lost 2 bases and J lost 3 bases. DNA for the CDR3: TGTGCCAGCAGTTACCAGGTAGCGGGGTACTCCCGCTACGAGCAGTACTTC. Protein product: CASSYQVAGYSRYEQYF.

J is TRBJ1-4 and V is TRBV5-1; the D gene is possibly TRBD1 (5 bases). CDR3 size: 14 residues. V lost 4 bases, J lost 7 bases, and 14 bases lay in between. Germline CDR1 SGHRS, CDR2 YFSETQ. The CDR3 DNA reads TGCGCCAGCAGCGTAACAGGTGGCGGTGAAAAACTGTTTTTT. Translating it yields CASSVTGGGEKLFF.

This sequence joins TRBV6-1 and TRBJ2-3; TRBD1 matches 7 bases. CDR1 is MNHNS and CDR2 is SASEGT in the germline V gene. CDR3 length equals 17 residues. The trim removed 0 bases at V and 0 bases at J, leaving 6 bases unmatched. DNA for the CDR3: TGTGCCAGCAGTGAAGCGCTGGGGACAGCTAGCACAGATACGCAGTATTTT. Its protein is CASSEALGTASTDTQYF.

The chain has TRBV28 and TRBJ2-1; D perhaps matches TRBD2 (7 bases). CDR3 size: 14 residues. The germline CDR1 and CDR2 sequences are MDHEN and SYDVKM. The ends were cut back, 5 bases at V and 10 bases at J, with 18 bases in the middle. CDR3: CASSGLGGPGEQFF. The CDR3 DNA sequence: TGTGCCAGCAGTGGGCTCGGGGGGCCTGGGGAGCAGTTCTTC.

The rearrangement uses TRBV3-1 (or the pseudogene TRBV3-2) and TRBJ1-5; 7 bases fit TRBD1. The germline gives CDR1 LGHDT, CDR2 YNNKEL (reference sequence). J lost 8 bases, V lost 5 bases, and 6 bases had no gene match. CDR3 length: 13 residues. CDR3 DNA sequence: TGTGCCAGCAGCAGAACAGGGGAGGAGCCCCAGCATTTT. It translates to CASSRTGEEPQHF.

The chain combines TRBV4-2 with TRBJ2-3; 8 bases are shared with TRBD2. CDR1 is LGHNA, CDR2 YNFKEQ, per germline. The CDR3 loop spans 16 amino acids. Losses at the gene ends were 2 bases for V and 5 bases for J; bases not matched to a gene: 9. In nucleotides, the CDR3 is TGTGCCAGCAGCCAACCCGGGGGACTAGGGGAAGATACGCAGTATTTT. Translating it yields CASSQPGGLGEDTQYF.

The chain combines TRBV6-5 with TRBJ1-2; 7 nucleotides agree with TRBD1. The V gene's germline CDR1 is MNHEY and CDR2 SVGAGI. CDR3 length: 13 amino acids. The V segment lost 6 bases and the J segment 5 bases; nucleotides outside the gene matches: 6. CDR3 sequence: CASSSQGLYGYTF. The CDR3 bases are TGTGCCAGCAGCTCACAGGGGTTATATGGCTACACCTTC.

The chain links TRBV2 to TRBJ1-5; the match to TRBD1 covers 8 bases. J was trimmed by 9 bases and V by 7 bases; bases with no gene match: 8. Germline CDR1 and CDR2: SNHLY and FYNNEI. The CDR3 extends over 13 amino acids. The CDR3 spells CASKTGVGGPQHF. DNA of the CDR3: TGTGCCAGCAAGACAGGGGTCGGGGGGCCCCAGCATTTT.

In regard to this clone: Because the CDR3 is missing its conserved closing phenylalanine or tryptophan, this is likely a read error. It is unclear where the CDR3 begins or ends on the DNA, so no DNA is shown, and the CDR3 is as TCRdb lists it. The gene calls are TRBV12-3 or TRBV12-4 and TRBJ1-1; the table's D call TRBD1 went unverified against the DNA. With termini counted, the CDR3 has 12 amino acids. CDR3 residues: CASSLGQGGLGL.

This clone is a singleton in its sample. The V and J genes are TRBV5-1 and TRBJ1-2; TRBD1 aligns across 8 bases. Germline V CDR1 and CDR2: SGHRS, YFSETQ. The CDR3 loop spans 16 amino acids. V lost 4 bases and J lost 8; bases outside the gene matches: 16. As DNA, the CDR3 is TGCGCCAGCAGCCCCAACCTAGGGGCAGGGGGCGAGGGCTACACCTTC. This translates into CASSPNLGAGGEGYTF.

This clone occurred a few times. The J gene is TRBJ1-6, the V gene TRBV7-9; D is possibly TRBD1 (5 bases). Germline lookup yields CDR1 SEHNR and CDR2 FQNEAQ (reference sequence). V lost 7 bases, J lost 5 bases, and 18 bases lay in between. The CDR3 spans 16 residues. CDR3 bases: TGTGCCAGCACCAACAGCGGGGGGGTCCATAATTCACCCCTCCACTTT. As protein: CASTNSGGVHNSPLHF.

The CDR3, as DNA: TGTGCCAGCAGTTACTCACCCAGGGGCTCCTACAATGAGCAGTTCTTC. Translating it yields CASSYSPRGSYNEQFF. The chain joins TRBV6-2 or TRBV6-3 to TRBJ2-1; tentative D call: TRBD1 (6 bases). V lost 0 bases and J lost 0, with 9 bases in between. This CDR3 is 16 amino acids long. The V gene's germline CDR1 is MNHEY and CDR2 SVGEGT.

This clone is a singleton in its sample. The chain joins TRBV3-1 (or the pseudogene TRBV3-2) to TRBJ1-6; D remains unclear. CDR3 length equals 15 residues. The germline V gene encodes CDR1 LGHDT and CDR2 YNNKEL (reference sequence). Trimming removed 4 bases from V and 7 bases from J, with 14 bases in between. CDR3 in DNA: TGTGCCAGCAGCCGAGTCGAAGAACTAAATTCACCCCTCCACTTT. Its protein is CASSRVEELNSPLHF.

J is TRBJ1-1 and V is TRBV27; no clear D gene. The CDR3 runs to 14 residues. Trimming removed 3 bases at V and 2 bases at J, with 10 bases between. Germline V CDR1 and CDR2: MNHEY, SMNVEV (reference sequence). The CDR3 coding sequence is TGTGCCAGCAGTTTCGCAGATACCAACACTGAAGCTTTCTTT. Translation: CASSFADTNTEAFF.